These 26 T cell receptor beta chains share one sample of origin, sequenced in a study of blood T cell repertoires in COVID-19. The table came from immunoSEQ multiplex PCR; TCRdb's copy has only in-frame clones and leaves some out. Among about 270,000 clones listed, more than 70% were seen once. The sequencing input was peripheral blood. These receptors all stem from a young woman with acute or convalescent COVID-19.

As DNA, the CDR3 is TGTGCCTGGAGTCAAACAGGGGGCTCTTCGCCCCAGCATTTT. Translation gives CAWSQTGGSSPQHF. V usage is TRBV30 and J usage is TRBJ1-5; 9 nucleotides agree with TRBD1. After removal of 2 bases from V and 9 bases from J, the junction contained 8 bases not matched to a gene. The CDR3 loop spans 14 amino acids. Germline V lookup: CDR1 GTSNPN, CDR2 SVGIG (reference sequence).

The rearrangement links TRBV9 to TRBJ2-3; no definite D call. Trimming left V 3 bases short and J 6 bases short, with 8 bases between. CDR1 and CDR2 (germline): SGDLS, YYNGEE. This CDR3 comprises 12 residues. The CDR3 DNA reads TGTGCCAGCAGCGGAAGACTGGATACGCAGTATTTT. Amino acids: CASSGRLDTQYF.

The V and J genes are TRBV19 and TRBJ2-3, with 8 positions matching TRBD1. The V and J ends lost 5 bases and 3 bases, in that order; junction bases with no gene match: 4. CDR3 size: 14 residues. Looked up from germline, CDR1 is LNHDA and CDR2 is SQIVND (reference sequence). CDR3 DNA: TGTGCCAGTAGTTCCTGGACAGGGACAGATACGCAGTATTTT. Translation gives CASSSWTGTDTQYF.

CDR3 amino acids: CASRRQGALMAEAFF. DNA of the CDR3: TGCGCCAGCCGTCGCCAGGGGGCGCTTATGGCTGAAGCTTTCTTT. The chain uses TRBV23-1 and TRBJ1-1; 8 nucleotides agree with TRBD1. TRBV23-1 is an ORF; its function is uncertain. The CDR3 totals 15 residues. J lost 6 bases, V lost 8 bases, and 14 bases had no gene match.

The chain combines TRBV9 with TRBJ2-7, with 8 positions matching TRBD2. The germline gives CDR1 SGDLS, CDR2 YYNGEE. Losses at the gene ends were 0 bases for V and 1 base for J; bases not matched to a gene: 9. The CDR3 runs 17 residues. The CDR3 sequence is CASSVAGAGESSYEQYF. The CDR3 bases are TGTGCCAGCAGCGTAGCTGGAGCGGGAGAATCTTCCTACGAGCAGTACTTC.

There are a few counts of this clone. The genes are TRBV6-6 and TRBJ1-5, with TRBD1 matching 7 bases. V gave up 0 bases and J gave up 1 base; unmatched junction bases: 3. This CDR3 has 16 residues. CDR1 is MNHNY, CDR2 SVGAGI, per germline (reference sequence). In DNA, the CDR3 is TGTGCCAGCAGTTACTCGGGACAGCAAAGCAATCAGCCCCAGCATTTT. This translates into CASSYSGQQSNQPQHF.

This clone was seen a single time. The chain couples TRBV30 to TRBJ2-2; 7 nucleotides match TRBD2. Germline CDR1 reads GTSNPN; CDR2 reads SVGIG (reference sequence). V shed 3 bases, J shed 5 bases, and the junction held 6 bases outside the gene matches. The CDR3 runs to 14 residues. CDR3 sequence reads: CAWRRTSETGELFF. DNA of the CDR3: TGTGCCTGGAGACGTACTAGCGAAACCGGGGAGCTGTTTTTT.

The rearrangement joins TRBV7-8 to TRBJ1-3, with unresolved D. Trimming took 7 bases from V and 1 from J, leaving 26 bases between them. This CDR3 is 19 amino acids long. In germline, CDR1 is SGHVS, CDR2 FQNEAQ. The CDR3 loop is CASTSGWSALRLSGNTIYF. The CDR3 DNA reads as TGTGCCAGCACCTCCGGGTGGAGCGCATTAAGACTTTCTGGAAACACCATATATTTT. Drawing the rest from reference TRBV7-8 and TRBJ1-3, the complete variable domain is GAGVSQSPRYKVAKRGQDVALRCDPISGHVSLFWYQQALGQGPEFLTYFQNEAQLDKSGLPSDRFFAERPEGSVSTLKIQRTQQEDSAVYLCASTSGWSALRLSGNTIYFGEGSWLTVV.

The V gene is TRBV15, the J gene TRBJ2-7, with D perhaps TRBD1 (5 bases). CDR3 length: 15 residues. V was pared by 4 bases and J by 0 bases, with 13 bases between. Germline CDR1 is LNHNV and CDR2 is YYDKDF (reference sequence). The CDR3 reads CATSTHKGFSYEQYF. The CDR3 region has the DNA TGTGCCACCAGCACACACAAGGGGTTCTCCTACGAGCAGTACTTC.

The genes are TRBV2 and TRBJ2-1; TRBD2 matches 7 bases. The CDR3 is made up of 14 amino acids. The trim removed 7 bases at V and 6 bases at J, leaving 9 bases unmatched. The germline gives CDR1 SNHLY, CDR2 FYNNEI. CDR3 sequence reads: CASMTGGGANEQFF. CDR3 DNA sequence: TGTGCCAGCATGACGGGAGGAGGGGCCAATGAGCAGTTCTTC.

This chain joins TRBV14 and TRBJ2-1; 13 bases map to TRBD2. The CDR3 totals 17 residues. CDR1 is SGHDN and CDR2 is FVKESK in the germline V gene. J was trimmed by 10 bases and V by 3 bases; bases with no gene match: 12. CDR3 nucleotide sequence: TGTGCCAGCAGCCAGTCCGCTGGACTAGCGGGAGCGGACGAGCAGTTCTTC. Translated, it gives CASSQSAGLAGADEQFF.

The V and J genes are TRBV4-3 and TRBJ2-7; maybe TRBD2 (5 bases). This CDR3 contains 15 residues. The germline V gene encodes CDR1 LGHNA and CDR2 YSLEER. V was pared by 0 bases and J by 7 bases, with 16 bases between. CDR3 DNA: TGCGCCAGCAGCCAAGATTCCGGGATGTTGGGTGAGCAGTACTTC. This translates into CASSQDSGMLGEQYF.

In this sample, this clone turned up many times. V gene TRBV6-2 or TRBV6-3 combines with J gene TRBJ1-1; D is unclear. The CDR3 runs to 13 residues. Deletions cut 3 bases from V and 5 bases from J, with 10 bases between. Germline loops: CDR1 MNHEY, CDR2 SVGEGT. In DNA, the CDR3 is TGTGCCAGCAGTTATGAGAGAGGGACTGAAGCTTTCTTT. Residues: CASSYERGTEAFF.

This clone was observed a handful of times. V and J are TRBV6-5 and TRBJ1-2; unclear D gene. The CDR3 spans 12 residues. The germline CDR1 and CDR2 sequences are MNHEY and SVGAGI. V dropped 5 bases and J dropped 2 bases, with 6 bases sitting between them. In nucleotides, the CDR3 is TGTGCCAGCAGTAGACTAAACTATGGCTACACCTTC. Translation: CASSRLNYGYTF.

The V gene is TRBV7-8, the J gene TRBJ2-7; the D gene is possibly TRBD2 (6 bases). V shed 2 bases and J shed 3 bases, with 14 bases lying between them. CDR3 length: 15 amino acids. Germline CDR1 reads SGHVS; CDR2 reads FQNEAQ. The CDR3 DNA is TGTGCCAGCAGCTTAAGCCGGGACTCCTACTACGAGCAGTACTTC. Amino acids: CASSLSRDSYYEQYF.

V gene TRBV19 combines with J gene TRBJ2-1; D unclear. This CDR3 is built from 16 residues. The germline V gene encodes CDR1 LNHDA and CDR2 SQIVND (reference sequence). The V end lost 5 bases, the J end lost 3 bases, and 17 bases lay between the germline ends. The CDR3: CASSSTWAPSYNEQFF. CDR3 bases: TGTGCCAGTAGTTCAACGTGGGCCCCCAGCTACAATGAGCAGTTCTTC.

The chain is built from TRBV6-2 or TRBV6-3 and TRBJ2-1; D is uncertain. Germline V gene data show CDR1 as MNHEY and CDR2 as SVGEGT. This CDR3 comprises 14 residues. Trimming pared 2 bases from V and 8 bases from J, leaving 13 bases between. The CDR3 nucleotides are TGTGCCAGCAGTTACCCCTCCCGGTTCGATGAGCAGTTCTTC. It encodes CASSYPSRFDEQFF.

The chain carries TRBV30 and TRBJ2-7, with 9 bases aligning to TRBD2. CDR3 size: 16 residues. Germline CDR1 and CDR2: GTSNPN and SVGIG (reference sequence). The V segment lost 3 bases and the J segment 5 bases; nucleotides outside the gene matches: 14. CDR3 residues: CAWRGGMAGGPHEQYF. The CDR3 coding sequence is TGTGCCTGGAGGGGGGGAATGGCGGGAGGGCCTCACGAGCAGTACTTC. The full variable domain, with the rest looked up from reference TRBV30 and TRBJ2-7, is SQTIHQWPATLVQPVGSPLSLECTVEGTSNPNLYWYRQAAGRGLQLLFYSVGIGQISSEVPQNLSASRPQDRQFILSSKKLLLSDSGFYLCAWRGGMAGGPHEQYFGPGTRLTVT.

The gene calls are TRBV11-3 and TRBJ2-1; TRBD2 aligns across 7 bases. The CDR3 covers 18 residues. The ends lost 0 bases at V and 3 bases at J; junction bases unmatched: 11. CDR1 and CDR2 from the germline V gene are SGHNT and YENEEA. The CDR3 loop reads CASSLDQGGSTYYNEQFF. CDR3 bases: TGTGCCAGCAGCTTAGATCAAGGCGGGAGTACATACTACAATGAGCAGTTCTTC.

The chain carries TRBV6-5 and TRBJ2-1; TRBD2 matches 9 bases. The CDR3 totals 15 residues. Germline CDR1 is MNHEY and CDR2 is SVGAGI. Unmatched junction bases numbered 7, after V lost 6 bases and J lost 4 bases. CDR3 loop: CASRVAGVRYNEQFF. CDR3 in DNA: TGTGCCAGCAGGGTAGCGGGAGTTAGATACAATGAGCAGTTCTTC.

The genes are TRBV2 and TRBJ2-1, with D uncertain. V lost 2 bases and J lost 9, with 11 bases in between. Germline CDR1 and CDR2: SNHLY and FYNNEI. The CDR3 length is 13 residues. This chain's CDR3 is CASSEMKRIEQFF. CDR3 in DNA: TGTGCCAGCAGTGAAATGAAGCGTATTGAGCAGTTCTTC.

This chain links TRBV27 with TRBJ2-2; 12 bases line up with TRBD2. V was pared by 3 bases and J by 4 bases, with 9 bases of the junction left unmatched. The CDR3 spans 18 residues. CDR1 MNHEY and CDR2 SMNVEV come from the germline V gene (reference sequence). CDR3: CASSFLSSGRAGTGELFF. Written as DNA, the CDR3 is TGTGCCAGCAGTTTCCTCTCTAGCGGGAGGGCGGGCACCGGGGAGCTGTTTTTT.

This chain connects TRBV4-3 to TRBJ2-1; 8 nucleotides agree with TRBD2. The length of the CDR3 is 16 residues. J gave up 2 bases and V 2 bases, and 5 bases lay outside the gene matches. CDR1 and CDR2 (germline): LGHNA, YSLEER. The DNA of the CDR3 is TGCGCCAGCAGCCAACGTACTAGCGGAACCTACAATGAGCAGTTCTTC. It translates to CASSQRTSGTYNEQFF.

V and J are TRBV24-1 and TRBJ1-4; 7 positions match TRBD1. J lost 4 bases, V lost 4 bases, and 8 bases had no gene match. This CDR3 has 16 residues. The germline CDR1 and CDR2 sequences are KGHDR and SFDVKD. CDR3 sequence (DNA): TGTGCCACCAGTGACCCTCGGACAGGACGTAATGAAAAACTGTTTTTT. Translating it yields CATSDPRTGRNEKLFF.

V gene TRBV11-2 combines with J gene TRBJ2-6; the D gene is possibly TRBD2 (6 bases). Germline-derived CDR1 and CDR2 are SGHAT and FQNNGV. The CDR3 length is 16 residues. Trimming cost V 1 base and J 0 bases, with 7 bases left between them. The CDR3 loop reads CASSLVGGSGANVLTF. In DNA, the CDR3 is TGTGCCAGCAGCTTAGTCGGGGGCTCTGGGGCCAACGTCCTGACTTTC.

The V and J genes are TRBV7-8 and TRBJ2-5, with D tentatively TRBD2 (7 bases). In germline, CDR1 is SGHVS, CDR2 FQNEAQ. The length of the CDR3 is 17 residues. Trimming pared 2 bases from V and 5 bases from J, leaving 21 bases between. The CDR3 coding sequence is TGTGCCAGCAGCTTATTCCTTGGGGGGGCAGCATGGGAGACCCAGTACTTC. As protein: CASSLFLGGAAWETQYF.